These 5 T cell receptor beta chains originate from one sample sequenced in a study of control samples from healthy donors and cancer patients. TCRdb's table, derived via immunoSEQ multiplex PCR, lists solely in-frame clones and lacks some. The repertoire holds roughly 120,000 clones, with about 92% as singletons. The material sequenced was PBMCs. These receptors came from a man in his fifties with head and neck cancer.

Notes on this clone: Other nucleotide sequences from this sample produce the same CDR3. The chain links TRBV4-3 to TRBJ2-7; 10 bases align to TRBD1. Losses at the gene ends were 3 bases for V and 2 bases for J; bases not matched to a gene: 7. The CDR3 sequence is 16 residues long. Germline CDR1 is LGHNA and CDR2 is YSLEER. This CDR3 is CASSHSGTGETYEQYF. CDR3 sequence (DNA): TGCGCCAGCAGCCATTCCGGGACAGGGGAAACCTACGAGCAGTACTTC.

This rearrangement joins TRBV2 to TRBJ2-7; D unclear. This CDR3 has 13 amino acids. Trimming stripped 6 bases from V and 7 bases from J, with 16 bases between. Germline V gene data show CDR1 as SNHLY and CDR2 as FYNNEI. In DNA form, the CDR3 reads TGTGCCAGCAGAGAGACCTCCCCCTTGGAGCAGTACTTC. It encodes CASRETSPLEQYF.

The rearrangement joins TRBV7-2 to TRBJ1-1; the match to TRBD1 covers 8 bases. Germline-derived CDR1 and CDR2 are SGHTA and FQGNSA. CDR3 size: 15 residues. V shed 4 bases and J 7 bases; nucleotides not matched to a gene: 11. The CDR3 nucleotides read TGTGCCAGCAGCTCCCCCGGGACAGGAGAAGGTGAAGCTTTCTTT. Translated, it gives CASSSPGTGEGEAFF.

As for this clone: Other nucleotide sequences from this sample produce the same CDR3. The genes are TRBV3-1 (or the pseudogene TRBV3-2) and TRBJ2-2; TRBD2 is a possible D gene (5 bases). CDR1 and CDR2 from the germline V gene are LGHDT and YNNKEL (reference sequence). Trimming shortened V by 0 bases and J by 7 bases, and 12 bases separated the two germline ends. The CDR3 is 15 residues long. The CDR3 sequence: CASSQDLRGSGELFF. The CDR3 coding sequence is TGTGCCAGCAGCCAAGATCTTCGGGGAAGCGGGGAGCTGTTTTTT.

V gene TRBV7-3 combines with J gene TRBJ2-4; 11 nucleotides match TRBD2. The CDR3 length is 14 residues. Unmatched junction bases numbered 7, after V lost 6 bases and J lost 9 bases. The germline V gene has CDR1 SGHTA and CDR2 FQGTGA. CDR3 region: CASSSGGAGSIQYF. The CDR3 nucleotides are TGTGCCAGCAGTAGCGGGGGGGCCGGTAGCATTCAGTACTTC.